This T cell receptor beta chain was observed in a study of T cell responses to AZD1222 COVID-19 vaccine. Using immunoSEQ multiplex PCR, the repertoire was profiled, and TCRdb retains in-frame clones only, with some absent. The profile shows roughly 150,000 clones, roughly 90% of them singletons. Details on this clone: Antigen specificity is unknown.

Broader study findings: Baseline testing showed seropositivity in only six AZD1222 recipients. Vaccine-associated CD4 TCRs ranged over spike, dominating at 160-218 and 743-854.

Per the germline V gene, CDR1 is SNHLY and CDR2 is FYNNEI. The CDR3 has 13 residues. Deletions cut 10 bases from V and 5 bases from J, with 14 bases between. This specimen consisted of peripheral blood, obtained on day 0 of AZD1222 vaccination. This chain uses TRBV2 with TRBJ1-4; possible D gene TRBD1, 5 bases. The clonotype was recovered from an adult in good health. CDR3 nucleotides: TGTGCCACCACAAGGGACCGAAATGAAAAACTGTTTTTT. It encodes CATTRDRNEKLFF.